This T cell receptor beta chain was obtained from a study of T cell responses to AZD1222 COVID-19 vaccine. Notes on the study in general: In all cases, repertoires were sampled only after the peak T cell response. Among the donors, most were white British and more were female, and clonal diversity was possibly underestimated. Along spike, vaccine-associated CD4 TCRs were found throughout, with dominance at 160-218 and 743-854.

Measured with immunoSEQ multiplex PCR; TCRdb has only the in-frame clones, and not every one. This sample yields around 18,000 clones, of which roughly 80% are seen a single time; 21% belongs to the top ten. In its sample, this clone was seen once. What it binds is not known. Looked up from germline, CDR1 is SNHLY and CDR2 is FYNNEI. This CDR3 is 13 amino acids long. The V gene lost 6 bases and the J gene lost 4 bases, with 12 bases spanning the gap. Second-dose intervals near 4 or 12 weeks were combined. The sequencing used peripheral blood, collected 28 days after the second AZD1222 dose. The clonotype comes from an adult who received the AZD1222 COVID-19 vaccine. The chain combines TRBV2 with TRBJ2-5; TRBD2 is a possible D gene (5 bases). CDR3 protein: CASSGLTGETQYF. CDR3 sequence (DNA): TGTGCCAGCAGCGGACTCACCGGAGAGACCCAGTACTTC.